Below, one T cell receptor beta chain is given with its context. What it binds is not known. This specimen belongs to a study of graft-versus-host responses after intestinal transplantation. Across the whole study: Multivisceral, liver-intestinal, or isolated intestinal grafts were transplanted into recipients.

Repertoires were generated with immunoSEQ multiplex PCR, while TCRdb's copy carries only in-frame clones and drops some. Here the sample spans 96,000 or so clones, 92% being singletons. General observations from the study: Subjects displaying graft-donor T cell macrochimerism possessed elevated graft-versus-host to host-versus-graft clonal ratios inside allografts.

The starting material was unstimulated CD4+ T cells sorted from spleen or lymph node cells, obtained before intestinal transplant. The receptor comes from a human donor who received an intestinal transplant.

CDR3 DNA sequence: TGCGCCAGCAGCTTGGCGGTAGCTCGAGATACGCAGTATTTT. Protein product: CASSLAVARDTQYF. The chain has TRBV5-1 and TRBJ2-3; unclear D gene. Germline CDR1 and CDR2: SGHRS and YFSETQ. The V gene lost 0 bases and the J gene lost 5 bases, with 10 bases spanning the gap. The CDR3 sequence is 14 residues long.